This T cell receptor beta chain was retrieved from a study of blood T cell repertoires in COVID-19. In the study overall: There were acute and convalescent COVID-19 samples, and they came from the United States, Italy and Spain. In each case, the material was cDNA or gDNA derived from T cells, B-cell-depleted T cells, or PBMCs.

CDR1 and CDR2 from the germline V gene are SQVTM and ANQGSEA. This CDR3 region has 14 residues. V dropped 2 bases and J dropped 3; count of bases not matched to a gene: 4. Notes on this clone: Other DNA sequences in the same sample also yield this CDR3.

Source study methods: Reference gene primer amplification in the assay estimated nucleated cell counts. Measured with immunoSEQ multiplex PCR; TCRdb has only the in-frame clones, and not every one. V and J calls and clone size are as listed in that table; D and trimming were resolved from the DNA. The sample includes roughly 84,000 clones, approximately 78% seen only once; the top ten take roughly 15%. This TCR was sampled from a woman older than 75 with acute or convalescent COVID-19. The J gene is TRBJ1-2, the V gene TRBV29-1; TRBD1 matches at 9 bases. The sequenced sample consisted of peripheral blood. DNA of the CDR3: TGCAGCGTTGAAACAGGGACAGGGCACTATGGCTACACCTTC. Its translation is CSVETGTGHYGYTF.